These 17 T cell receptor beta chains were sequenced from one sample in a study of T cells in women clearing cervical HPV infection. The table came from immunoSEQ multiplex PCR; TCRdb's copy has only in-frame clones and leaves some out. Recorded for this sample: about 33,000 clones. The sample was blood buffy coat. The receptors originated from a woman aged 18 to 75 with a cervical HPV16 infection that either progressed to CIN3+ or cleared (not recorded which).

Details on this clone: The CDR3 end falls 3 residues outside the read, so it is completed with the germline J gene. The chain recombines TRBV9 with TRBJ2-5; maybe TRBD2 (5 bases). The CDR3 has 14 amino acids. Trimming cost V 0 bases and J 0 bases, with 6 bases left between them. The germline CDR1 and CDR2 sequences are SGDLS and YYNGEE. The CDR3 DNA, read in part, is TGTGCCAGCAGCGTAGGAGGGTACCAAGAGACC. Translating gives CASSVGGYQET. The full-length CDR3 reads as CASSVGGYQETQYF.

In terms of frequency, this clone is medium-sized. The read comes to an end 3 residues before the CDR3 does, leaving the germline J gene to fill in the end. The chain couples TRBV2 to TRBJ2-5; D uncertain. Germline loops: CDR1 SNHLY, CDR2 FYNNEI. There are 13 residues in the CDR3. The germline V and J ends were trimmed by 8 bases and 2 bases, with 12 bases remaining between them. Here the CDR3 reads CASCTSRQETQYF. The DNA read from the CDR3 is TGTGCCAGCTGTACATCGAGACAAGAGACC.

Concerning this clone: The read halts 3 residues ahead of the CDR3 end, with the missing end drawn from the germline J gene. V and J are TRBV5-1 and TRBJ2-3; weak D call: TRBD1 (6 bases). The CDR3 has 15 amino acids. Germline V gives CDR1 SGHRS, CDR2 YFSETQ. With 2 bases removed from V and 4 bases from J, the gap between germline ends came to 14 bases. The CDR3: CASSFRGAGADTQYF. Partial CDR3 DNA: TGCGCCAGCAGCTTCAGGGGCGCAGGGGCAGATACG.

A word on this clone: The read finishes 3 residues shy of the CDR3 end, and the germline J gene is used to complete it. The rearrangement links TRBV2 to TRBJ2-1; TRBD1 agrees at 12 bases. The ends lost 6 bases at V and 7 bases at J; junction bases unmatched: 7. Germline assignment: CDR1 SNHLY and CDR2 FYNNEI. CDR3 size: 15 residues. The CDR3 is CASSWGQGAENEQFF. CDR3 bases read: TGTGCCAGCAGCTGGGGACAGGGGGCGGAGAATGAG.

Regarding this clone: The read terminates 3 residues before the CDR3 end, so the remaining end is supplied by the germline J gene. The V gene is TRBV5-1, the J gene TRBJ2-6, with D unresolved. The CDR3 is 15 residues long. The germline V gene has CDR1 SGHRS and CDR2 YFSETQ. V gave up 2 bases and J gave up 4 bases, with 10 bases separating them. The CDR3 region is CASSLQSGGANVLTF. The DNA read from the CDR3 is TGCGCCAGCAGCTTACAGTCCGGAGGGGCCAACGTC.

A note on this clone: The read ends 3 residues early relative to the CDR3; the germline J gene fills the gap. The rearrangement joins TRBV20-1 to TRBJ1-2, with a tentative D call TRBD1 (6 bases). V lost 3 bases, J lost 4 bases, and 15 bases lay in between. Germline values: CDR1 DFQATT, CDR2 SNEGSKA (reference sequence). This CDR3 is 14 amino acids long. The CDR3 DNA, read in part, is TGCAGTGCTAGTTGGCAGGGGAATGGCTATGGC. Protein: CSASWQGNGYG. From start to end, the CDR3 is CSASWQGNGYGYTF.

The CDR3 bases that were read are TGTGCCATCAGTGTAAATTGTACACCCTCGAATCAGCCC. Encoded protein: CAISVNCTPSNQP. The full CDR3 sequence reads CAISVNCTPSNQPQHF. The V and J genes are TRBV10-3 and TRBJ1-5; D unclear. The CDR3 goes on 3 residues after the read ends, and that part is filled in from the germline J gene. The CDR3 has 16 residues. Between the trimmed V and J ends, which lost 4 bases and 4 bases, there was a span of 17 bases. Germline CDR1 is ENHRY and CDR2 is SYGVKD.

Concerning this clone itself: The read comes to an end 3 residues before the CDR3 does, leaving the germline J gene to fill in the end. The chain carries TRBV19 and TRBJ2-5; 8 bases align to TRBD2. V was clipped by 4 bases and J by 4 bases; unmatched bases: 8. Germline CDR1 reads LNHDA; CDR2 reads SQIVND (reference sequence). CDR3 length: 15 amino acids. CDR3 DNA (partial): TGTGCCAGTAGTAGGCTGGCGGGAGGAGGAGAGACC. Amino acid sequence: CASSRLAGGGET. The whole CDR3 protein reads CASSRLAGGGETQYF. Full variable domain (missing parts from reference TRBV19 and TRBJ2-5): DGGITQSPKYLFRKEGQNVTLSCEQNLNHDAMYWYRQDPGQGLRLIYYSQIVNDFQKGDIAEGYSVSREKKESFPLTVTSAQKNPTAFYLCASSRLAGGGETQYFGPGTRLLVL.

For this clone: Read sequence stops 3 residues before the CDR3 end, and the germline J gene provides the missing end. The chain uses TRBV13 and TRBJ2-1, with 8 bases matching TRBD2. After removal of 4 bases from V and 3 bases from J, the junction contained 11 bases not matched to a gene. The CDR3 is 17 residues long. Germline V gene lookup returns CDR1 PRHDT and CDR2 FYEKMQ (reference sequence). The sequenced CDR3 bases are TGTGCCAGCAGCTCCCGGACCGGGACTAGAGACTACAATGAG. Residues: CASSSRTGTRDYNE. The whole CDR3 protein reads CASSSRTGTRDYNEQFF.

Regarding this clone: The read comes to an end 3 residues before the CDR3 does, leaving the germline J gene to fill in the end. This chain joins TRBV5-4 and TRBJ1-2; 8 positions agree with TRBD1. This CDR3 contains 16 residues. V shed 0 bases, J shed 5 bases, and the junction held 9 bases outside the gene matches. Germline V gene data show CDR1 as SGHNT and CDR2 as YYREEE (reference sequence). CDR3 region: CASSLVLAGGGYGYTF. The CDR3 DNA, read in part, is TGTGCCAGCAGCTTGGTTTTGGCAGGGGGCGGTTATGGC.

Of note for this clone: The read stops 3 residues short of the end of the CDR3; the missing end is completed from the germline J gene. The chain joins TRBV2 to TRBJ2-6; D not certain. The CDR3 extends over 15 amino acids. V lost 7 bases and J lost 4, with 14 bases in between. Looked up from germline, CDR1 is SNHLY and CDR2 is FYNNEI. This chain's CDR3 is CASTRTARGANVLTF. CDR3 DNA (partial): TGTGCCAGCACCCGAACGGCGCGGGGGGCCAACGTC.

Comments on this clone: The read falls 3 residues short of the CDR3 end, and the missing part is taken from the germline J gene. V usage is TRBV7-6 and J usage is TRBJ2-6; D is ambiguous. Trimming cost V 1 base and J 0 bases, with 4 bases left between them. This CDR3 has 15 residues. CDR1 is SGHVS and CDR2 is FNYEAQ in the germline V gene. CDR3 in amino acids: CASSLEGSGANVLTF. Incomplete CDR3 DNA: TGTGCCAGCAGCTTAGAAGGCTCTGGGGCCAACGTC.

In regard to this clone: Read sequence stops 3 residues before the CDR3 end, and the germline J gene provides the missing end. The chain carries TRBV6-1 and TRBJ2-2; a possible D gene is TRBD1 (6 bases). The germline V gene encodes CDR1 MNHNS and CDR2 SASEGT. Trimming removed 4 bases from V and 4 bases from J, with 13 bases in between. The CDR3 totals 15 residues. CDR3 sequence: CASSARVGATGELFF. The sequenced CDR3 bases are TGTGCCAGCAGTGCCCGAGTGGGGGCCACCGGGGAG.

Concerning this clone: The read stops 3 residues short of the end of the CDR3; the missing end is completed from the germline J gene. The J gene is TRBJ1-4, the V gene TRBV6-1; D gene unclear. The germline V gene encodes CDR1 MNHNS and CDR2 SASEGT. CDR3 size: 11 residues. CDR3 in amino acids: CASSATEELFF. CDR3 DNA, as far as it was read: TGTGCCAGCAGTGCAACAGAAGAA.

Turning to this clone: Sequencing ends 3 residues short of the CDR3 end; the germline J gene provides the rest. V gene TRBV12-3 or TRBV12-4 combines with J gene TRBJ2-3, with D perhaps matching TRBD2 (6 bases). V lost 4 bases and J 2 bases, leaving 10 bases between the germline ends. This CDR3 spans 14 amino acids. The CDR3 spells CASSSTGVTDTQYF. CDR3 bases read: TGTGCCAGCAGTTCTACGGGGGTCACAGATACG.

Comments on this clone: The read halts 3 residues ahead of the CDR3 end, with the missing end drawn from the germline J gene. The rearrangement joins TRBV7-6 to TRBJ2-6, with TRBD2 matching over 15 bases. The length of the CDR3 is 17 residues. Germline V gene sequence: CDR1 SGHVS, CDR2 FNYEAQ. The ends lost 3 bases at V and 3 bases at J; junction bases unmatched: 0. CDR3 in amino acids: CASSLGLAGGGANVLTF. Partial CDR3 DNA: TGTGCCAGCAGCTTGGGACTAGCGGGAGGTGGGGCCAACGTC.

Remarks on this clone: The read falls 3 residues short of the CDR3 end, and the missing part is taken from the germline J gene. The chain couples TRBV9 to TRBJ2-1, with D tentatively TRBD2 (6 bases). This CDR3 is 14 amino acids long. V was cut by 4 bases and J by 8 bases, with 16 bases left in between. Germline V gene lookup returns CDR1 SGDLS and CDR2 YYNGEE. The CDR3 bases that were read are TGTGCCAGCAGCCTCCGTATAGGGGAGGATGAG. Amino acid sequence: CASSLRIGEDE. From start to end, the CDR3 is CASSLRIGEDEQFF. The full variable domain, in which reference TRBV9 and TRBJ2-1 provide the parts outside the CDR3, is DSGVTQTPKHLITATGQRVTLRCSPRSGDLSVYWYQQSLDQGLQFLIQYYNGEERAKGNILERFSAQQFPDLHSELNLSSLELGDSALYFCASSLRIGEDEQFFGPGTRLTVL.